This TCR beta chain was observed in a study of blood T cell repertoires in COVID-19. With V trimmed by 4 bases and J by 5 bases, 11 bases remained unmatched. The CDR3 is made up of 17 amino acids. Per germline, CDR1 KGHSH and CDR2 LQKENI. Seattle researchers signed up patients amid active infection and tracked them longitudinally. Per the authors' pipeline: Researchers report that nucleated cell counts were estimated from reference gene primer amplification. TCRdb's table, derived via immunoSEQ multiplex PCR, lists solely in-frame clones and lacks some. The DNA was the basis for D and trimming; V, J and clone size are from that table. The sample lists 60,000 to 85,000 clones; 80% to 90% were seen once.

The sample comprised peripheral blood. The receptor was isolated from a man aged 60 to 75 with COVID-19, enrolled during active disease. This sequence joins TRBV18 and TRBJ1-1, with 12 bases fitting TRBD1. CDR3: CASSLRPGQGAGTEAFF. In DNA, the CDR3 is TGTGCCAGCTCACTACGGCCGGGACAGGGGGCTGGGACTGAAGCTTTCTTT.